A selection of T cell receptor beta chains follows, all from one sample in a study of patients and donors after allogeneic stem cell transplantation. Via MiXCR, TCRdb re-called the RT-PCR reads, giving one row per CDR3 protein. The sample has about 400,000 distinct CDR3 sequences, more than 15% seen once. Sequencing input: blood, either unsorted or a sorted T cell fraction (not recorded which). The source is a human donor who was either an allogeneic HSCT recipient or a stem cell or donor lymphocyte infusion donor (not recorded which). It is not recorded whose cells these are; they may come from a transplant donor. Both conserved end residues are part of each CDR3. D genes are given only for firm matches. For some rows the clone size is stated as once, few or many, or as a class when expanded; others skip it.

size | J | D | V | DNA | CDR3
once | TRBJ2-1 | - | TRBV7-3 | TGTGCCAGCAGCTTTGGAGGGGCTTACCACTACAATGAGCAGTTCTTC | CASSFGGAYHYNEQFF
- | TRBJ1-6 | TRBD1 | TRBV7-3 | TGTGCCAGCAGTCGGACAGGGCTACAGAATTCACCCCTCCACTTT | CASSRTGLQNSPLHF
- | TRBJ2-1 | TRBD2 | TRBV11-1 | TGTGCCAGCAGCCAGGGACTAGCGGGGATGAGCTCCTACAATGAGCAGTTCTTC | CASSQGLAGMSSYNEQFF
- | TRBJ2-4 | - | TRBV12-3/TRBV12-4 | TGTGCCAGCGGCCGGGGACTGTTAGCCAAAAACATTCAGTACTTC | CASGRGLLAKNIQYF
- | TRBJ1-1 | - | TRBV5-1 | TGCGCCAGCAGCCTATCGCTAACGACAGGGAACACTGAAGCTTTCTTT | CASSLSLTTGNTEAFF
few | TRBJ1-1 | - | TRBV7-2 | TGTGCCAGCAGCGTAGACGGGACCTTTAACACTGAAGCTTTCTTT | CASSVDGTFNTEAFF
- | TRBJ2-1 | TRBD1 | TRBV30 | TGTGCCTGGAGTTCACCGGGGACAGCGACCTACAATGAGCAGTTCTTC | CAWSSPGTATYNEQFF
many | TRBJ1-2 | TRBD1 | TRBV10-3 | TGTGCCATCAGTGACCCCGGACAGGGGGGTCCTGGCTACACCTTC | CAISDPGQGGPGYTF
few | TRBJ1-6 | - | TRBV20-1 | TGCAGTACTGAGGGGGGATTTGGCATCCGTTCACCCCTCCACTTT | CSTEGGFGIRSPLHF
many | TRBJ1-3 | TRBD1 | TRBV10-3 | TGTGCCATCAATCGACAGGGCTCTGGAAACACCATATATTTT | CAINRQGSGNTIYF
few | TRBJ2-2 | - | TRBV4-2 | TGTGCCAGCAGCCCCAAGCCAGGGGCTAACACCGGGGAGCTGTTTTTT | CASSPKPGANTGELFF
- | TRBJ2-7 | TRBD1 | TRBV16 | TGTGCCAGCAGCCGGCTGGACAGGGGAGAGAACGAGCAGTACTTC | CASSRLDRGENEQYF
- | TRBJ2-5 | TRBD2 | TRBV9 | TGTGCCAGCAGCGCCCGGGGACTAGCGGGGTTTGAGGAGACCCAGTACTTC | CASSARGLAGFEETQYF
few | TRBJ2-1 | TRBD1 | TRBV28 | TGTGCCAGCAGTCCTTCCCATCTCAGGGGGCCCAATGAGCAGTTCTTC | CASSPSHLRGPNEQFF
- | TRBJ2-3 | - | TRBV29-1 | TGCAGCGTTGAAGATCGGCGGTTGGCAGATACGCAGTATTTT | CSVEDRRLADTQYF
many | TRBJ2-1 | - | TRBV29-1 | TGCAGCGTTGAAGATCAGGGGACAGAGCAGTTCTTC | CSVEDQGTEQFF
few | TRBJ1-6 | - | TRBV6-5 | TGTGCCAGCAGTTACTCGATATCAGGGGCCTCCTATAATTCACCCCTCCACTTT | CASSYSISGASYNSPLHF
- | TRBJ2-1 | - | TRBV20-1 | TGCAGTGCTAGAGGCCTGGACGGCTCCCCCCCCGAGCAGTTCTTC | CSARGLDGSPPEQFF
- | TRBJ1-2 | TRBD1 | TRBV20-1 | TGCAGTGCTAGAGTATCCGGGACAGGTGCTTCGGTCTACTTC | CSARVSGTGASVYF
few | TRBJ2-3 | TRBD2 | TRBV5-1 | TGCGCCAGCAGGATAGCGGGGGACACAGATACGCAGTATTTT | CASRIAGDTDTQYF
few | TRBJ2-7 | - | TRBV10-3 | TGTGCCATCAGCGCCGGGACACGGACCTACGAGCAGTACTTC | CAISAGTRTYEQYF
- | TRBJ2-3 | TRBD2 | TRBV4-2 | TGTGCCAGCAGCCAACCCCGGGGCGGGAGAACAGATACGCAGTATTTT | CASSQPRGGRTDTQYF
- | TRBJ2-7 | TRBD2 | TRBV5-4 | TGTGCCAGCAGCGTGAGACGGGCTAGCGGATCCTACGAGCAGTACTTC | CASSVRRASGSYEQYF
many | TRBJ2-7 | - | TRBV6-2/TRBV6-3 | TGTGCCAGCAGTTACTCGAAGGTGTCCTCCTACGAGCAGTACTTC | CASSYSKVSSYEQYF
once | TRBJ2-7 | - | TRBV12-5 | TGTGCTAGTGGACCCGGGACGTTCCCCTCCTACGAGCAGTACTTC | CASGPGTFPSYEQYF
- | TRBJ2-4 | - | TRBV15 | TGTGCCACCAAAAACATGCAGTACTTC | CATKNMQYF
- | TRBJ1-6 | - | TRBV5-6 | TGTGCCAGCAGCCAACAAGGTGGGGGCTCCTATAATTCACCCCTCCACTTT | CASSQQGGGSYNSPLHF
- | TRBJ2-6 | TRBD2 | TRBV3-1 | TGTGCCAGCACCAGGACTAGCGGGGGCTCTGGGGCCAACGTCCTGACTTTC | CASTRTSGGSGANVLTF
many | TRBJ1-1 | TRBD1 | TRBV7-8 | TGTGCCAGCAGCCTCATCCGGGACAGAGTAGGGAACACTGAAGCTTTCTTT | CASSLIRDRVGNTEAFF
- | TRBJ1-6 | TRBD1 | TRBV5-4 | TGTGCCAGCAGCGCCCGGACAGGGGGAAATTCACCCCTCCACTTT | CASSARTGGNSPLHF
- | TRBJ1-1 | - | TRBV21-1 | TGTGCCAGCGACGGGGGGAACACTGAAGCTTTCTTT | CASDGGNTEAFF
few | TRBJ2-3 | TRBD2 | TRBV3-1 | TGTGCCAGCAGCCAAGGAGCGGGAGGGCCTGTCCCCGGTTCAGATACGCAGTATTTT | CASSQGAGGPVPGSDTQYF
few | TRBJ1-2 | - | TRBV24-1 | TGTGCCACCAGTGATACGGGACCGGGAAAATTGAACTATGGCTACACCTTC | CATSDTGPGKLNYGYTF
few | TRBJ2-2 | TRBD2 | TRBV7-2 | TGTGCCAGCAGCAGCTTAGCGGGGGATACCACCGGGGAGCTGTTTTTT | CASSSLAGDTTGELFF
- | TRBJ2-1 | - | TRBV24-1 | - | CATSDFGPGAHNEQLF
- | TRBJ1-4 | TRBD1 | TRBV5-8 | TGTGCCAGCAGCTTCTACAGGGGTGATGAAAAACTGTTTTTT | CASSFYRGDEKLFF
few | TRBJ2-1 | - | TRBV7-6 | TGTGCCAGCACCCTAAACCCGGACAGCTCCTACAATGAGCAGTTCTTC | CASTLNPDSSYNEQFF
few | TRBJ2-1 | - | TRBV11-3 | TGTGCCAGCAGCGAACGAGGCCCCACAGGCAATGAGCAGTTCTTC | CASSERGPTGNEQFF
- | TRBJ2-7 | TRBD2 | TRBV9 | TGTGCCAGCAGTGTGGGACTAGCAGACAACTACGAGCAGTACTTC | CASSVGLADNYEQYF
few | TRBJ2-3 | TRBD2 | TRBV2 | TGTGCCATTCGGGACTACCACACGGCAGATACGCAGTATTTT | CAIRDYHTADTQYF